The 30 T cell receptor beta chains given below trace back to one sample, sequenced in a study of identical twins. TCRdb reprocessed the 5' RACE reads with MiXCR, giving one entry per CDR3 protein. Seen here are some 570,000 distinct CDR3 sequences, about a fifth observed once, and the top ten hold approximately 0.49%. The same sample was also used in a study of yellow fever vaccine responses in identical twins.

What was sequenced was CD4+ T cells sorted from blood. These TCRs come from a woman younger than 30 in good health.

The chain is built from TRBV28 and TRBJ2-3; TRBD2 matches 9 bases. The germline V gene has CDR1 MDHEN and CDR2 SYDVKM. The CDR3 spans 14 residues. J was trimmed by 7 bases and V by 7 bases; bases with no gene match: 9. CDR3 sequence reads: CASTPLREGYTQYF. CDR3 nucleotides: TGTGCCAGCACCCCTCTGCGGGAGGGGTATACGCAGTATTTT.

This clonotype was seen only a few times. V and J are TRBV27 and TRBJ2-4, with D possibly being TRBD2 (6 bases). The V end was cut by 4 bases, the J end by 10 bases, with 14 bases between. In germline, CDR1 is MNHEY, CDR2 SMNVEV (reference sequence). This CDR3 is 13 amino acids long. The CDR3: CASSSLTRPIQYF. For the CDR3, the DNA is TGTGCCAGCAGTTCCCTGACTAGGCCTATTCAGTACTTC.

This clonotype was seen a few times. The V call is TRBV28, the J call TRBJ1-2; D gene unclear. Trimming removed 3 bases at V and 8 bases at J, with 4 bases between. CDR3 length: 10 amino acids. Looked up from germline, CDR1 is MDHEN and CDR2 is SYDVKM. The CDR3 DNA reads TGTGCCAGCAGTTTTCGAGGCTACACCTTC. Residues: CASSFRGYTF.

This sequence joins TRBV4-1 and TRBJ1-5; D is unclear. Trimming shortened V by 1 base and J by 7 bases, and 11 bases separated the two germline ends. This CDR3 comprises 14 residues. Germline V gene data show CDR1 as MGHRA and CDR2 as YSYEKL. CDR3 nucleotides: TGCGCCAGCAGCCAAGGTGTCAATAGGCAGCCCCAGCATTTT. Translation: CASSQGVNRQPQHF.

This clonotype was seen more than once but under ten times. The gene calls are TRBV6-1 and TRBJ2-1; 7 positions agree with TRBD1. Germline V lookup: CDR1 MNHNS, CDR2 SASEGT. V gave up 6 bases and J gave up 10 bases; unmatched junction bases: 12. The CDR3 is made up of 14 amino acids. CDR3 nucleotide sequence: TGTGCCAGCAGCGTGGACAGGAATTGGAAAGAGCAGTTCTTC. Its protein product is CASSVDRNWKEQFF.

In DNA form, the CDR3 reads TGTGCCAGTAGCCCCCCCGGGACAGGAAATGAAAAACTGTTTTTT. Translating gives CASSPPGTGNEKLFF. The rearrangement joins TRBV19 to TRBJ1-4; TRBD1 agrees at 8 bases. The germline V gene encodes CDR1 LNHDA and CDR2 SQIVND (reference sequence). The V and J ends lost 6 bases and 5 bases, in that order; junction bases with no gene match: 8. CDR3 length: 15 amino acids.

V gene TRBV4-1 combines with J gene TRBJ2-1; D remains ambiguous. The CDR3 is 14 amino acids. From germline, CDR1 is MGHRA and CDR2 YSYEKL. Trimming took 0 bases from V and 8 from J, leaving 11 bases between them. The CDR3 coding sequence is TGCGCCAGCAGCCAAGATCAAGTAGTCGATGAGCAGTTCTTC. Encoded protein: CASSQDQVVDEQFF.

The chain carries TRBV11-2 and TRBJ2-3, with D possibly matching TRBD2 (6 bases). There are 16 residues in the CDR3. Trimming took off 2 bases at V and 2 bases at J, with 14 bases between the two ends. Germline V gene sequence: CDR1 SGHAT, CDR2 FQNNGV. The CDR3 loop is CASSLSSGGATDTQYF. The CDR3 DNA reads TGTGCCAGCAGCTTATCCTCCGGGGGAGCCACAGATACGCAGTATTTT.

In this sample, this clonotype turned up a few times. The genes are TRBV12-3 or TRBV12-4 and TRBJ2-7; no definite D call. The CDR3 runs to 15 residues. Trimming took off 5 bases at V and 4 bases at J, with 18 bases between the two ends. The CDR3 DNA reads TGTGCCAGCAGTCCCTCAATGGATATTGCTTACGAGCAGTACTTC. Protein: CASSPSMDIAYEQYF.

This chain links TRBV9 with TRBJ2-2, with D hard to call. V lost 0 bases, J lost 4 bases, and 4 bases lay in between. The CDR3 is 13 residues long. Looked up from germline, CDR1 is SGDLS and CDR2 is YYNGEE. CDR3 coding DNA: TGTGCCAGCAGCGTAGTTGTCACCGGGGAGCTGTTTTTT. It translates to CASSVVVTGELFF.

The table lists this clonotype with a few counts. DNA for the CDR3: TGTGCCAGCAGTTCGGGTCCTGTCTACGAGCAGTACTTC. Protein product: CASSSGPVYEQYF. The chain couples TRBV28 to TRBJ2-7; no clear D. Looked up from germline, CDR1 is MDHEN and CDR2 is SYDVKM. Between the trimmed V and J ends, which lost 4 bases and 3 bases, there was a span of 10 bases. This CDR3 is built from 13 residues.

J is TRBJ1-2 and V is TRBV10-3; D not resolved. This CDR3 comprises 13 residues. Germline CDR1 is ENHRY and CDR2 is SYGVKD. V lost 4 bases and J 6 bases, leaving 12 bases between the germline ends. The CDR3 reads CAISGPGIHGYTF. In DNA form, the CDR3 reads TGTGCCATCAGTGGTCCGGGTATTCATGGCTACACCTTC.

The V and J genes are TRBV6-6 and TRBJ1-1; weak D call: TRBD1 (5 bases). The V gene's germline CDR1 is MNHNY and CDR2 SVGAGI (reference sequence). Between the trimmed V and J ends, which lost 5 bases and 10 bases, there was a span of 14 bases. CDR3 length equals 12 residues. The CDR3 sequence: CASSRGEARAFF. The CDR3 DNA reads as TGTGCCAGCAGTAGGGGTGAGGCCCGAGCTTTCTTT.

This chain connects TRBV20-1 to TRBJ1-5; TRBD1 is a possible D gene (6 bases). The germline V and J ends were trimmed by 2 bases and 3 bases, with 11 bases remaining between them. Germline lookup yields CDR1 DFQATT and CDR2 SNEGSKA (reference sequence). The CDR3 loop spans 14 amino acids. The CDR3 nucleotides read TGCAGTGCTAGAACTGGACAGTACAATCAGCCCCAGCATTTT. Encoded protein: CSARTGQYNQPQHF.

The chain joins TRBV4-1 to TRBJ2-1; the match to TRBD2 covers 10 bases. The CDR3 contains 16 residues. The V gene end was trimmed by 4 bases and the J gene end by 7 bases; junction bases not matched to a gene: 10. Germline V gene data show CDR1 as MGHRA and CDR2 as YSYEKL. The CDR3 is CASSPSGSAGWNEQFF. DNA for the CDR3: TGCGCCAGCAGCCCTAGCGGGAGTGCGGGATGGAATGAGCAGTTCTTC.

The CDR3 nucleotides read TGTGCCAGCAGCCACGCGACAGGCAATGAGCAGTTCTTC. Protein: CASSHATGNEQFF. The chain recombines TRBV3-1 with TRBJ2-1; D possibly corresponds to TRBD1 (6 bases). V dropped 3 bases and J dropped 6 bases, with 9 bases sitting between them. The germline V gene encodes CDR1 LGHDT and CDR2 YNNKEL (reference sequence). CDR3 length: 13 amino acids.

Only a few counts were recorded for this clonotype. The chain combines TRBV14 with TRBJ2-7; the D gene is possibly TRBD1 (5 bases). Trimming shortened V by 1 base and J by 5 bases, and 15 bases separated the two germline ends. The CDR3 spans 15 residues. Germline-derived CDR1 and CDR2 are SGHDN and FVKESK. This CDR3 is CASSQGAPWGNEQYF. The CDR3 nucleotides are TGTGCCAGCAGCCAAGGCGCACCATGGGGCAACGAGCAGTACTTC.

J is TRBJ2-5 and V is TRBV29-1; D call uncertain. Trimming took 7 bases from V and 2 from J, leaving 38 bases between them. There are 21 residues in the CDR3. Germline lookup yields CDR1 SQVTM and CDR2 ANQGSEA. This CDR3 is CSACYPNGRAFVGARQETQYF. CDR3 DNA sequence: TGCAGCGCCTGTTACCCTAACGGAAGGGCGTTCGTGGGCGCCCGGCAAGAGACCCAGTACTTC.

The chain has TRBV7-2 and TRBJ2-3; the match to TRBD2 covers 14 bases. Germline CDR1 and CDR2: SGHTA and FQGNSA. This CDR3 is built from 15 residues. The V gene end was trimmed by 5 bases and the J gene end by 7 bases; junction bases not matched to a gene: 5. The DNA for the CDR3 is TGTGCCAGCAGCCCGACTAGCGGGGGGGCTTATACGCAGTATTTT. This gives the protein CASSPTSGGAYTQYF.

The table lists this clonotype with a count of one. The CDR3 reads CASSELLVQNEQYV. CDR3 DNA: TGTGCCAGCAGTGAACTGCTAGTACAGAACGAGCAGTACGTC. This chain connects TRBV2 to TRBJ2-7; D gene uncertain. V dropped 2 bases and J dropped 5 bases, with 13 bases sitting between them. The CDR3 consists of 14 residues. Per the germline V gene, CDR1 is SNHLY and CDR2 is FYNNEI.

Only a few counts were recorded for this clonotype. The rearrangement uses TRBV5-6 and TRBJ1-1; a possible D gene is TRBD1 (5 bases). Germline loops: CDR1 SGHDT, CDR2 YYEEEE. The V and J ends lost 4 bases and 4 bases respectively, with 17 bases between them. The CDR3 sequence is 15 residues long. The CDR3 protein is CASSRTGTTGTEAFF. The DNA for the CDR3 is TGTGCCAGCAGCCGAACCGGGACGACGGGCACTGAAGCTTTCTTT. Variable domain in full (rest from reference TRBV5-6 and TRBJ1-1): DAGVTQSPTHLIKTRGQQVTLRCSPKSGHDTVSWYQQALGQGPQFIFQYYEEEERQRGNFPDRFSGHQFPNYSSELNVNALLLGDSALYLCASSRTGTTGTEAFFGQGTRLTVV.

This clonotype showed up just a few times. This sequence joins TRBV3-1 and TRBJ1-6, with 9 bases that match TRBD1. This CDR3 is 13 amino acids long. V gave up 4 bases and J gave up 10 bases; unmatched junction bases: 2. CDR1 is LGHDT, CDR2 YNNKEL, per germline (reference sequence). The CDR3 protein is CASSRGQGSPLHF. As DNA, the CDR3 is TGTGCCAGCAGCCGGGGACAGGGCTCACCCCTCCACTTT.

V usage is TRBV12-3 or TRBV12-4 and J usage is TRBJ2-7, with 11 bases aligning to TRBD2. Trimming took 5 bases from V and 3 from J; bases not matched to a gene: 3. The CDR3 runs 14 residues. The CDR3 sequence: CASSKGTSGYEQYF. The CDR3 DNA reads TGTGCCAGCAGTAAAGGGACTAGCGGCTACGAGCAGTACTTC.

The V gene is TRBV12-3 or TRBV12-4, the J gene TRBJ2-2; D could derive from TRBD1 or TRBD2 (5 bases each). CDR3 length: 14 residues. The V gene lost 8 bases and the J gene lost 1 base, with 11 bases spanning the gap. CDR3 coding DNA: TGTGCCAGCCTTCCTGGGGGGAACACCGGGGAGCTGTTTTTT. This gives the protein CASLPGGNTGELFF.

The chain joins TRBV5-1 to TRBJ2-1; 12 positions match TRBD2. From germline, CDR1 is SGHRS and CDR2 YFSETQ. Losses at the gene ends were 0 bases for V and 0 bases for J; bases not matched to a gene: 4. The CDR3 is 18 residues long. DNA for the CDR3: TGCGCCAGCAGCTTGGCTTGGACTAGCGGGAACTCCTACAATGAGCAGTTCTTC. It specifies CASSLAWTSGNSYNEQFF. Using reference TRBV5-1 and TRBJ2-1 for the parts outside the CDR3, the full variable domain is KAGVTQTPRYLIKTRGQQVTLSCSPISGHRSVSWYQQTPGQGLQFLFEYFSETQRNKGNFPGRFSGRQFSNSRSEMNVSTLELGDSALYLCASSLAWTSGNSYNEQFFGPGTRLTVL.

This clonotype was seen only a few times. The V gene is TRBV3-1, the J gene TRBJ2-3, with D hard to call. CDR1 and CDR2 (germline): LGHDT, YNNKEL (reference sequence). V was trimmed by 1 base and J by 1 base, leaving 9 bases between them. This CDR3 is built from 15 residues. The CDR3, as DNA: TGTGCCAGCAGCCAAGTTGGAACCGGCACAGATACGCAGTATTTT. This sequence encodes CASSQVGTGTDTQYF.

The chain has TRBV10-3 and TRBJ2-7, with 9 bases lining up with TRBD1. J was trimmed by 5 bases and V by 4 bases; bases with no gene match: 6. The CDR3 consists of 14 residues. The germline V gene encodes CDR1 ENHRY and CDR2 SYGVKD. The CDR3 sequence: CAISAQGAQDEQYF. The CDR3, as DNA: TGTGCCATCAGTGCACAGGGGGCACAGGACGAGCAGTACTTC.

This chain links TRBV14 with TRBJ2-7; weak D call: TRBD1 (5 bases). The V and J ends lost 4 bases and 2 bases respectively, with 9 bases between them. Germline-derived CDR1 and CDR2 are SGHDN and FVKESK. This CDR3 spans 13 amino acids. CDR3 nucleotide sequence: TGTGCCAGCAGCCTATTGACAGCCTACGAGCAGTACTTC. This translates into CASSLLTAYEQYF.

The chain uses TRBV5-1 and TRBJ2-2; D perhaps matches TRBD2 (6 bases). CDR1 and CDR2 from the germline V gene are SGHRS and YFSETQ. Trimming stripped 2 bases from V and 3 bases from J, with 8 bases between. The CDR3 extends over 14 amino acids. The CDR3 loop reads CASSFTSYTGELFF. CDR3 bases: TGCGCCAGCAGCTTTACTAGCTACACCGGGGAGCTGTTTTTT.

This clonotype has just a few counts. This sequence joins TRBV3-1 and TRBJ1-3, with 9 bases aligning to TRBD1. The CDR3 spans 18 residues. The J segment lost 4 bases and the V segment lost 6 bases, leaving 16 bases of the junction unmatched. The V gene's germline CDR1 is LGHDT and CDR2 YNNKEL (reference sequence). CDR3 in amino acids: CASSYRDRDLHYGNTIYF. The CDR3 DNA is TGTGCCAGCAGTTACCGGGACAGGGACCTCCACTACGGAAACACCATATATTTT. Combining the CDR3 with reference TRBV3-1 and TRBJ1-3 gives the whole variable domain DTAVSQTPKYLVTQMGNDKSIKCEQNLGHDTMYWYKQDSKKFLKIMFSYNNKELIINETVPNRFSPKSPDKAHLNLHINSLELGDSAVYFCASSYRDRDLHYGNTIYFGEGSWLTVV.